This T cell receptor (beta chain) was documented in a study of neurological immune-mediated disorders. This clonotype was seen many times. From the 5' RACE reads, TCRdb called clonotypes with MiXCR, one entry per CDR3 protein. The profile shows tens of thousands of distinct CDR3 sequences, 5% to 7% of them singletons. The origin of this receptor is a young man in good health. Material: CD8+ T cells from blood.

The CDR3 sequence: CASSHRGTNQPQHF. The CDR3 nucleotides are TGTGCCAGCAGCCACAGAGGGACGAATCAGCCCCAGCATTTT. The V call is TRBV27, the J call TRBJ1-5, with D tentatively TRBD1 (5 bases). The CDR3 has 14 residues. The V end lost 6 bases, the J end lost 4 bases, and 13 bases lay between the germline ends. The germline V gene encodes CDR1 MNHEY and CDR2 SMNVEV (reference sequence).